These 21 T cell receptor beta chains were all obtained from the same sample, sequenced in a study of control samples from healthy donors and cancer patients. TCRdb's copy holds only in-frame clones and misses some; the assay was immunoSEQ multiplex PCR. The profile shows fewer than 200,000 clones, around 90% of them singletons. The sample was blood. The source is a man aged 30 to 45 in good health.

The chain joins TRBV7-6 to TRBJ1-1; TRBD1 is a possible D gene (5 bases). The germline V gene has CDR1 SGHVS and CDR2 FNYEAQ. V lost 1 base and J 1 base, leaving 7 bases between the germline ends. The CDR3 has 14 residues. As DNA, the CDR3 is TGTGCCAGCAGCTTAGGTACAGGGAACACTGAAGCTTTCTTT. Translated, it gives CASSLGTGNTEAFF.

This clone has just one count. This chain joins TRBV7-9 and TRBJ1-1; D is perhaps TRBD1 (5 bases). The CDR3 is 13 residues long. Germline V gives CDR1 SEHNR, CDR2 FQNEAQ (reference sequence). The V end lost 7 bases, the J end lost 5 bases, and 14 bases lay between the germline ends. CDR3: CASTPSGGTEAFF. The DNA of the CDR3 is TGTGCCAGCACCCCTTCGGGGGGGACTGAAGCTTTCTTT.

The chain uses TRBV6-5 and TRBJ1-2, with D unclear. The V and J ends lost 6 bases and 6 bases respectively, with 17 bases between them. This CDR3 is 14 amino acids long. Germline CDR1 and CDR2: MNHEY and SVGAGI. CDR3 coding DNA: TGTGCCAGCAGAGAGGGCGGGAGGGAACATGGCTACACCTTC. Translated: CASREGGREHGYTF.

The chain recombines TRBV2 with TRBJ2-3, with TRBD2 matching 11 bases. The CDR3 loop spans 19 amino acids. V dropped 3 bases and J dropped 5; count of bases not matched to a gene: 16. CDR1 is SNHLY, CDR2 FYNNEI, per germline. CDR3 nucleotide sequence: TGTGCCAGCAGTGATTTCGCTAGCGGGAGGTTCTATCTCCAAGATACGCAGTATTTT. Residues: CASSDFASGRFYLQDTQYF.

The gene calls are TRBV9 and TRBJ2-1; D is possibly TRBD2 (6 bases). The germline V gene encodes CDR1 SGDLS and CDR2 YYNGEE. V was shortened by 0 bases and J by 12 bases, with 22 bases between the two germline ends. The CDR3 is made up of 16 amino acids. The CDR3 sequence is CASSVATSWGGRGQFF. In nucleotides, the CDR3 is TGTGCCAGCAGCGTAGCTACCTCGTGGGGAGGTAGGGGGCAGTTCTTC.

J is TRBJ1-1 and V is TRBV5-6; weak D call: TRBD1 (6 bases). The CDR3 length is 11 residues. V was trimmed by 4 bases and J by 6 bases, leaving 7 bases between them. Germline CDR1 reads SGHDT; CDR2 reads YYEEEE. Written as DNA, the CDR3 is TGTGCCAGCAGCCGGGGGCCTGAAGCTTTCTTT. As protein: CASSRGPEAFF.

The DNA for the CDR3 is TGTGCCAGCAGCCGTACGCCAGGGGAAGGGACTGAAGCTTTCTTT. Protein sequence: CASSRTPGEGTEAFF. This rearrangement joins TRBV5-5 to TRBJ1-1, with D possibly TRBD1 on 6 matching bases. Trimming cost V 4 bases and J 5 bases, with 18 bases left between them. Germline V lookup: CDR1 SGHKS, CDR2 YYEKEE (reference sequence). CDR3 size: 15 residues.

This chain joins TRBV5-1 and TRBJ2-7; D ambiguous. This CDR3 has 13 residues. CDR1 is SGHRS, CDR2 YFSETQ, per germline. V was trimmed by 4 bases and J by 5 bases, leaving 13 bases between them. CDR3: CASSIQLVDEQYF. CDR3 DNA: TGCGCCAGCAGCATCCAGCTCGTAGACGAGCAGTACTTC.

This clone was seen more than once but under ten times. This chain joins TRBV18 and TRBJ1-2, with 7 bases aligning to TRBD1. There are 14 residues in the CDR3. CDR1 KGHSH and CDR2 LQKENI come from the germline V gene. V shed 6 bases, J shed 4 bases, and the junction held 8 bases outside the gene matches. In DNA form, the CDR3 reads TGTGCCAGCTCCCTCGGACAGGAGGGCTATGGCTACACCTTC. It encodes CASSLGQEGYGYTF.

The count of this clone is one. V and J are TRBV18 and TRBJ2-3, with TRBD2 matching 9 bases. V shed 3 bases and J 1 base; nucleotides not matched to a gene: 14. Per the germline V gene, CDR1 is KGHSH and CDR2 is LQKENI. The CDR3 runs to 19 residues. The CDR3 loop is CASSPSLAGTQSGTDTQYF. As DNA, the CDR3 is TGTGCCAGCTCACCCAGTCTAGCGGGAACCCAATCCGGCACAGATACGCAGTATTTT.

The rearrangement uses TRBV7-4 and TRBJ1-5, with 7 nucleotides matching TRBD1. V gave up 1 base and J gave up 1 base; unmatched junction bases: 4. The CDR3 has 16 amino acids. Germline lookup yields CDR1 SGHVT and CDR2 SQSDAQ. In nucleotides, the CDR3 is TGTGCCAGCAGCTTAGGGGACAGCCTCAGCAATCAGCCCCAGCATTTT. Residues: CASSLGDSLSNQPQHF.

The chain is built from TRBV18 and TRBJ2-1; 14 nucleotides line up with TRBD2. The CDR3 covers 19 residues. The V segment lost 3 bases and the J segment 1 base; nucleotides outside the gene matches: 8. Germline CDR1 reads KGHSH; CDR2 reads LQKENI. The CDR3 reads CASSPEGLAGVGSYNEQFF. As DNA, the CDR3 is TGTGCCAGCTCACCCGAGGGACTAGCGGGAGTGGGTTCCTACAATGAGCAGTTCTTC.

CDR3 protein: CASSLLGLAGEIGEQFF. CDR3 nucleotide sequence: TGTGCCAGCAGTCTCTTAGGACTAGCGGGAGAAATCGGTGAGCAGTTCTTC. The chain links TRBV28 to TRBJ2-1; TRBD2 matches 13 bases. The CDR3 runs 17 residues. CDR1 is MDHEN and CDR2 is SYDVKM in the germline V gene. The junction had 13 bases not matched to a gene; V was cut back by 5 bases and J by 9 bases.

The rearrangement joins TRBV28 to TRBJ1-2; D remains ambiguous. CDR1 and CDR2 (germline): MDHEN, SYDVKM. With 5 bases removed from V and 5 bases from J, the gap between germline ends came to 15 bases. This CDR3 has 14 residues. The CDR3 nucleotides read TGTGCCAGCAGTCCCGGTGCTGGGAGGTATGGCTACACCTTC. Residues: CASSPGAGRYGYTF.

This chain uses TRBV7-2 with TRBJ2-7, with D possibly matching TRBD2 (6 bases). Deletions cut 2 bases from V and 3 bases from J, with 23 bases between. This CDR3 has 18 amino acids. The germline V gene has CDR1 SGHTA and CDR2 FQGNSA. The chain's CDR3 is CASSLTKIAGSGDYEQYF. The CDR3 nucleotides read TGTGCCAGCAGCTTAACCAAGATCGCAGGTAGCGGAGACTACGAGCAGTACTTC. Variable domain in full (rest from reference TRBV7-2 and TRBJ2-7): GAGVSQSPSNKVTEKGKDVELRCDPISGHTALYWYRQSLGQGLEFLIYFQGNSAPDKSGLPSDRFSAERTGGSVSTLTIQRTQQEDSAVYLCASSLTKIAGSGDYEQYFGPGTRLTVT.

This clone appeared a few times. V gene TRBV5-4 combines with J gene TRBJ1-6; D remains unclear. V dropped 2 bases and J dropped 7 bases, with 13 bases sitting between them. Germline V gene data show CDR1 as SGHNT and CDR2 as YYREEE (reference sequence). The CDR3 is 15 amino acids. The CDR3 loop is CASSLRTLGNSPLHF. The CDR3 DNA reads as TGTGCCAGCAGCTTAAGAACGTTGGGAAATTCACCCCTCCACTTT.

The chain combines TRBV2 with TRBJ2-5; 11 positions match TRBD2. CDR3 length equals 16 residues. With V trimmed by 5 bases and J by 4 bases, 9 bases remained unmatched. CDR1 is SNHLY, CDR2 FYNNEI, per germline. DNA of the CDR3: TGTGCCAGCAGTTTAGCGGGGGGGCAGTATCGAGAGACCCAGTACTTC. It yields the protein CASSLAGGQYRETQYF.

In this sample, this clone turned up once. This chain links TRBV4-1 with TRBJ1-5; D unclear. With 0 bases removed from V and 7 bases from J, the gap between germline ends came to 13 bases. The CDR3 length is 15 residues. Germline loops: CDR1 MGHRA, CDR2 YSYEKL. The CDR3 DNA reads as TGCGCCAGCAGCCAAGAGGGCGGGGAAAACCAGCCCCAGCATTTT. As protein: CASSQEGGENQPQHF.

This chain connects TRBV6-5 to TRBJ2-2; D is ambiguous. CDR3 length: 14 residues. The V end was cut by 4 bases, the J end by 7 bases, with 13 bases between. Germline CDR1 reads MNHEY; CDR2 reads SVGAGI. This CDR3 is CASSSSKSSGELFF. The CDR3 region has the DNA TGTGCCAGCAGTTCGTCAAAGTCTAGCGGGGAGCTGTTTTTT.

To note about this clone: Other nucleotide sequences in the sample specify the same CDR3. The chain links TRBV7-7 to TRBJ2-6, with a weak D call TRBD2 (6 bases). The germline V gene has CDR1 SSHAT and CDR2 FNYEAQ (reference sequence). The V and J ends lost 4 bases and 0 bases respectively, with 7 bases between them. The length of the CDR3 is 15 residues. The CDR3 region is CASSSGGSGANVLTF. The CDR3 region has the DNA TGTGCCAGCAGCTCCGGGGGCTCTGGGGCCAACGTCCTGACTTTC.

The chain recombines TRBV12-3 or TRBV12-4 with TRBJ2-7; unclear D gene. The V gene lost 4 bases and the J gene lost 0 bases, with 7 bases spanning the gap. The CDR3 is 13 amino acids. The CDR3 is CASSYSSSYEQYF. The CDR3 coding sequence is TGTGCCAGCAGTTATTCTAGCTCCTACGAGCAGTACTTC.